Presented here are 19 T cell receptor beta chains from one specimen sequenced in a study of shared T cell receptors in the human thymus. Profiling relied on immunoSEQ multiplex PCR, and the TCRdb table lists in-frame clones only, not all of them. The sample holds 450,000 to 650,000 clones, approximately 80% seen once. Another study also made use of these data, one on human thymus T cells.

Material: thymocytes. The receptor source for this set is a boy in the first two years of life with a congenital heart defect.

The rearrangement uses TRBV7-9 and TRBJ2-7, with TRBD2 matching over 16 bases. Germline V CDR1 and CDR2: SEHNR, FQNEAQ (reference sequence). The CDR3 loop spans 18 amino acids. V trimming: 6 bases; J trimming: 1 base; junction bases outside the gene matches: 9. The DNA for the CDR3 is TGTGCCAGCAGGCCCATTCCGGGACTAGCGGGAGGGTCCTACGAGCAGTACTTC. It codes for CASRPIPGLAGGSYEQYF. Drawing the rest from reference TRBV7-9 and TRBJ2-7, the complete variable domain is DTGVSQNPRHKITKRGQNVTFRCDPISEHNRLYWYRQTLGQGPEFLTYFQNEAQLEKSRLLSDRFSAERPKGSFSTLEIQRTEQGDSAMYLCASRPIPGLAGGSYEQYFGPGTRLTVT.

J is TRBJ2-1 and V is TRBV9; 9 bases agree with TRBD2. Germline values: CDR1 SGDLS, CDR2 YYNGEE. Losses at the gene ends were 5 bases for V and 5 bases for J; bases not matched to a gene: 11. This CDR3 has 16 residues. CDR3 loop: CASRGVSGRENNEQFF. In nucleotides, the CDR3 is TGTGCCAGCAGAGGGGTTAGCGGGAGAGAAAACAATGAGCAGTTCTTC. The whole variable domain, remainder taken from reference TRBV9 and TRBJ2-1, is DSGVTQTPKHLITATGQRVTLRCSPRSGDLSVYWYQQSLDQGLQFLIQYYNGEERAKGNILERFSAQQFPDLHSELNLSSLELGDSALYFCASRGVSGRENNEQFFGPGTRLTVL.

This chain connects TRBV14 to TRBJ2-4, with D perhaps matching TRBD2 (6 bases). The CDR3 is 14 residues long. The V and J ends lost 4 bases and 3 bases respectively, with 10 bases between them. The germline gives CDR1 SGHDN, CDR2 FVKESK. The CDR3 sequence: CASSPTSHKNIQYF. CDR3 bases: TGTGCCAGCAGCCCAACTAGCCACAAAAACATTCAGTACTTC.

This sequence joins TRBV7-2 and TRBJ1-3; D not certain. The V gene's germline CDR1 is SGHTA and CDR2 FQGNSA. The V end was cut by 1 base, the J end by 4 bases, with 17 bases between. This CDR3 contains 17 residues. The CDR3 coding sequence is TGTGCCAGCAGCTTAGGGCCCCCGGGGTGGCTGGGAAACACCATATATTTT. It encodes CASSLGPPGWLGNTIYF. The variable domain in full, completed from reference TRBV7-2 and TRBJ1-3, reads GAGVSQSPSNKVTEKGKDVELRCDPISGHTALYWYRQSLGQGLEFLIYFQGNSAPDKSGLPSDRFSAERTGGSVSTLTIQRTQQEDSAVYLCASSLGPPGWLGNTIYFGEGSWLTVV.

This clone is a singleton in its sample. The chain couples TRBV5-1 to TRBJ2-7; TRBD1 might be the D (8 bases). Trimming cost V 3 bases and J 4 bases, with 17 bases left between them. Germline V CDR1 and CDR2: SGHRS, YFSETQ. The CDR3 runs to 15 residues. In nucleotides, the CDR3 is TGCGCCAGCAGCTCGTGGACAGGGAGGGGGTACGAGCAGTACTTC. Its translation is CASSSWTGRGYEQYF. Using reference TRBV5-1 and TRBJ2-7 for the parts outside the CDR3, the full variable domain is KAGVTQTPRYLIKTRGQQVTLSCSPISGHRSVSWYQQTPGQGLQFLFEYFSETQRNKGNFPGRFSGRQFSNSRSEMNVSTLELGDSALYLCASSSWTGRGYEQYFGPGTRLTVT.

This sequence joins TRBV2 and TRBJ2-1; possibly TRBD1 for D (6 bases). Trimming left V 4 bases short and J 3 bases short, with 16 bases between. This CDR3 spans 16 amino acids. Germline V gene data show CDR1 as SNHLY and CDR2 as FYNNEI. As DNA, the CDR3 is TGTGCCAGCAGTGGCTTCCGACAGGACCTCTACAATGAGCAGTTCTTC. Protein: CASSGFRQDLYNEQFF.

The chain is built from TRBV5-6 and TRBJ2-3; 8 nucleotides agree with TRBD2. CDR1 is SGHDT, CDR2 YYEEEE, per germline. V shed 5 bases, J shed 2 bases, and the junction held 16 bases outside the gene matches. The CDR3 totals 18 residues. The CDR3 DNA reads TGTGCCAGCAGGACACTCCTGGCGGGAGGCCTTATCACAGATACGCAGTATTTT. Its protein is CASRTLLAGGLITDTQYF. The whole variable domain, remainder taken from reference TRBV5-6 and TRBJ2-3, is DAGVTQSPTHLIKTRGQQVTLRCSPKSGHDTVSWYQQALGQGPQFIFQYYEEEERQRGNFPDRFSGHQFPNYSSELNVNALLLGDSALYLCASRTLLAGGLITDTQYFGPGTRLTVL.

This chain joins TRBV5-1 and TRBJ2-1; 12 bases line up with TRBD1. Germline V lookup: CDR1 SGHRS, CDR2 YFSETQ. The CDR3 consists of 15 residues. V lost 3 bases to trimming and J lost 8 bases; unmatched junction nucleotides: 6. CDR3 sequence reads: CASSSGTGGAYEQFF. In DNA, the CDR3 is TGCGCCAGCAGCTCTGGGACAGGGGGCGCGTATGAGCAGTTCTTC. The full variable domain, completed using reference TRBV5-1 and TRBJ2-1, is KAGVTQTPRYLIKTRGQQVTLSCSPISGHRSVSWYQQTPGQGLQFLFEYFSETQRNKGNFPGRFSGRQFSNSRSEMNVSTLELGDSALYLCASSSGTGGAYEQFFGPGTRLTVL.

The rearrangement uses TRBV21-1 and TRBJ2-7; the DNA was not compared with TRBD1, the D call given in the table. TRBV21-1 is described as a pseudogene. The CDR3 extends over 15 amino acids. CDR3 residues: CASSFAGTGSYEQYF. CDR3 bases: TGTGCCAGCAGCTTCGCCGGGACAGGGAGTTACGAGCAGTACTTC.

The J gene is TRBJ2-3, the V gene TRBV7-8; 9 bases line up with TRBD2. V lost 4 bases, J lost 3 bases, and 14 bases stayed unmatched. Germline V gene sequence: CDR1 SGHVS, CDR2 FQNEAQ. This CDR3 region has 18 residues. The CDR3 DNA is TGTGCCAGCAGCTCGATTAGCGGGAGTAGAGGGAAGACAGATACGCAGTATTTT. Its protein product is CASSSISGSRGKTDTQYF.

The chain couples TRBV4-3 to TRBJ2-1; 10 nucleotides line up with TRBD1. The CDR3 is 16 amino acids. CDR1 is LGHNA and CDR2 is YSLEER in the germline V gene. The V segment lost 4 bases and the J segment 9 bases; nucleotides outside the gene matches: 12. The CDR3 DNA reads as TGCGCCAGCAGCCTCTCCCGGGACAGGGGAAGAGGTGAGCAGTTCTTC. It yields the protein CASSLSRDRGRGEQFF.

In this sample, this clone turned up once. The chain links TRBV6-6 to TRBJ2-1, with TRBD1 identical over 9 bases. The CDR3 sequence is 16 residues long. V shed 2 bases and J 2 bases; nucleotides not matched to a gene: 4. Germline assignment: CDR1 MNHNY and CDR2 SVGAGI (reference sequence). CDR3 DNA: TGTGCCAGCAGTTACCCCACAGGGGGCCCCTACAATGAGCAGTTCTTC. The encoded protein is CASSYPTGGPYNEQFF.

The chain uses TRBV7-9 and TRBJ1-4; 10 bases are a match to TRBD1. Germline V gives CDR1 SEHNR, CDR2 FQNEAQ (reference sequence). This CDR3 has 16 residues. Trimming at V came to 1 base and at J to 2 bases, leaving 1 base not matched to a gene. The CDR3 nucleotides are TGTGCCAGCAGCTTAGGGACAGGGGGTACTAATGAAAAACTGTTTTTT. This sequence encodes CASSLGTGGTNEKLFF.

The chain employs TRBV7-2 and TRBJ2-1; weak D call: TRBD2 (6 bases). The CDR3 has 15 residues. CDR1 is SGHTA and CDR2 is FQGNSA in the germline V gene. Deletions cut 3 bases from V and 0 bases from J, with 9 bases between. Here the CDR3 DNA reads TGTGCCAGCAGCTTGGGACTGATCTCCTACAATGAGCAGTTCTTC. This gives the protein CASSLGLISYNEQFF.

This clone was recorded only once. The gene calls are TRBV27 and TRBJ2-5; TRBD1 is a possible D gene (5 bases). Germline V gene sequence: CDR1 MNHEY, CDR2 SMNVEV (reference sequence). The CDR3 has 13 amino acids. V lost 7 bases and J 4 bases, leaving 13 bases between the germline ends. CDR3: CASKAGMPETQYF. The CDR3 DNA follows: TGTGCCAGCAAGGCAGGGATGCCAGAGACCCAGTACTTC.

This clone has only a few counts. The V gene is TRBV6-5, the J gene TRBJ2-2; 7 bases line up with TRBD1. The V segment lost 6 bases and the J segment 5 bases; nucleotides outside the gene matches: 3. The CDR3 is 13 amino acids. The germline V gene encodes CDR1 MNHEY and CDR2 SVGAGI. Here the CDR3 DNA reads TGTGCCAGCAGACCCAGGGGGACCGGGGAGCTGTTTTTT. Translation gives CASRPRGTGELFF.

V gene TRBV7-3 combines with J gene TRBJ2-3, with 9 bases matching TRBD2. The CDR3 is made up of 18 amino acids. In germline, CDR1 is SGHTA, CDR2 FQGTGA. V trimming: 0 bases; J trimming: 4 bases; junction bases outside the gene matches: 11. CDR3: CASSLTGGTSRGADTQYF. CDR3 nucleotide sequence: TGTGCCAGCAGCTTAACGGGGGGGACTAGCCGAGGCGCAGATACGCAGTATTTT.

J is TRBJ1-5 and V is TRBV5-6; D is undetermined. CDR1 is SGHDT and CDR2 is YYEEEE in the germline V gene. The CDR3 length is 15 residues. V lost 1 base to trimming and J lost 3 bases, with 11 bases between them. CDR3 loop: CASSLMRVSNQPQHF. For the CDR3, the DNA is TGTGCCAGCAGCTTGATGAGGGTTTCCAATCAGCCCCAGCATTTT.

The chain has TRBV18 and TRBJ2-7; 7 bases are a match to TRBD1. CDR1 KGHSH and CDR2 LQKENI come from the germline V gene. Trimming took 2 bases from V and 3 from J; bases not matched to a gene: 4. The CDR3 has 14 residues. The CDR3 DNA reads TGTGCCAGCTCACCAAGGGGGCTTTGCTACGAGCAGTACTTC. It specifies CASSPRGLCYEQYF.